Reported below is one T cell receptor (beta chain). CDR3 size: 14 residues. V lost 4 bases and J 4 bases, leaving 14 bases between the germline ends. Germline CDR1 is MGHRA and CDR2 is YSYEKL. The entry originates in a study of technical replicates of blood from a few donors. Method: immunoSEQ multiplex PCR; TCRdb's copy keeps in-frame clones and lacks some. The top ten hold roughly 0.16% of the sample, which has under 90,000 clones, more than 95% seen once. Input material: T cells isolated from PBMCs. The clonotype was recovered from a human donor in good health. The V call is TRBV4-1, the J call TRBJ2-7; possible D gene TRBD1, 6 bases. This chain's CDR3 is CASSLRQERYEQYF. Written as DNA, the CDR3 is TGCGCCAGCAGCCTTCGACAGGAGAGGTACGAGCAGTACTTC.